These T cell receptor beta chains were read from a single sample in a study of spatial heterogeneity in lung cancer. One entry per CDR3 protein, called by TCRdb with MiXCR from the 5' RACE reads. Of tens of thousands of distinct CDR3 sequences in the sample, 7.5% were seen once. The source was PBMCs, collected at surgery. The receptors here all came from a male donor with early-stage non-small cell lung cancer. Each CDR3 is given with its conserved first and last residue. D genes are given only for firm matches. Clone size appears in some rows only: once, few, many, or a class for an expanded clone.

many	TRBV12-3/TRBV12-4	TRBJ1-6	.	TGTGCCAGCAGTTTAAGGCAGACTTATTCACCCCTCCACTTT	CASSLRQTYSPLHF
many	TRBV6-2/TRBV6-3	TRBJ2-1	.	TGTGCCAGCAGTTACCGCTTAAACAATGAGCAGTTCTTC	CASSYRLNNEQFF
many	TRBV27	TRBJ2-7	.	TGTGCCAGCAGTCCCTCAGGAAGCTACGAGCAGTACTTC	CASSPSGSYEQYF
few	TRBV6-6	TRBJ2-5	.	TGTGCCAGCAGTTACCCCCCCAGACAAGAGACCCAGTACTTC	CASSYPPRQETQYF
few	TRBV11-2	TRBJ1-4	.	TGTGCCAGCAGCTTAGATCCCTTGGGGTGGGGAAAACTGTTTTTT	CASSLDPLGWGKLFF
many	TRBV5-1	TRBJ2-7	TRBD1	TGCGCCAGCAGCTCGACAGGGGTCTCCTACGAGCAGTACTTC	CASSSTGVSYEQYF
many	TRBV27	TRBJ1-3	TRBD1	TGTGCCAGCAGTTTATCACAGGGGGCGCGAAACACCATATATTTT	CASSLSQGARNTIYF
.	TRBV5-1	TRBJ2-1	.	TGCGCCAGCAGCCCCCCGGACAGAGAATTCTACAATGAGCAGTTCTTC	CASSPPDREFYNEQFF
few	TRBV7-8	TRBJ2-7	TRBD1	TGTGCCAGCAGCCCCACCGTACAGGGGCCTTACGAGCAGTACTTC	CASSPTVQGPYEQYF
many	TRBV7-9	TRBJ2-1	.	TGTGCCAGCAGCTTAGATTGGGGGAATGAGCAGTTCTTC	CASSLDWGNEQFF
.	TRBV4-2	TRBJ2-1	TRBD2	TGTGCCAGCAGCCAAGATCAAAGCGGGAGTTACAATGAGCAGTTCTTC	CASSQDQSGSYNEQFF
many	TRBV27	TRBJ1-5	TRBD1	TGTGCCAGCAGTTCTACAGGGGTTGGTGACCAGCCCCAGCATTTT	CASSSTGVGDQPQHF
many	TRBV12-3/TRBV12-4	TRBJ2-6	.	TGTGCCAGCAGTTTAGCAGGGACCGGGGCCAACGTCCTGACTTTC	CASSLAGTGANVLTF